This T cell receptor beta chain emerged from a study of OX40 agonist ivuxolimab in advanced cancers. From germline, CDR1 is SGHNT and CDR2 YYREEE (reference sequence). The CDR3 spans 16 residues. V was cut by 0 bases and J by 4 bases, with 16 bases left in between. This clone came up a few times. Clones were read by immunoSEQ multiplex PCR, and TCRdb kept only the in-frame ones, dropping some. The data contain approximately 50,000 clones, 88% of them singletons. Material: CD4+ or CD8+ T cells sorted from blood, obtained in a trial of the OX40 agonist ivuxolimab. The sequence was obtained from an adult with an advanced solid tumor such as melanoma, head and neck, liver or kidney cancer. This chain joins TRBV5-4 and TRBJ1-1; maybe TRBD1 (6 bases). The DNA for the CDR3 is TGTGCCAGCAGCTTGGAGGGGGTAGGGGGAGGCACTGAAGCTTTCTTT. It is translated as CASSLEGVGGGTEAFF.